This T cell receptor beta chain was recovered during a study of T-cell reconstitution after alpha-beta-depleted transplantation in children. The germline V gene encodes CDR1 LGHNT and CDR2 FRNRAP. This CDR3 is built from 17 residues. V trimming: 6 bases; J trimming: 8 bases; junction bases outside the gene matches: 16. Unique molecular identifiers were incorporated during preparation of the TCRbeta library. TCRdb analysed the PCR reads with MiXCR anew, one entry per CDR3 protein. Counted here are over 400,000 distinct CDR3 sequences, over 40% occurring once; the ten biggest clones make up 27%. This chain connects TRBV12-5 to TRBJ2-1; TRBD2 aligns across 10 bases. The receptor's source is a girl aged 2 to 9 with aplastic anemia, due to receive a stem cell transplant. The sample consisted of PBMCs, taken before TCRalphabeta/CD19-depleted stem cell transplant. The CDR3 DNA follows: TGTGCTAGTGGAGACTCCCCCGCTAGCGGGAGCGACCATGAGCAGTTCTTC. This codes for CASGDSPASGSDHEQFF.